This TCR beta chain was identified during a study of T cell responses to AZD1222 COVID-19 vaccine. Clones were sequenced by immunoSEQ multiplex PCR, and TCRdb holds only the in-frame ones, with some missing. This table has about 81,000 clones, approximately 90% appearing once. Comments on this clone: Its antigen is undetermined.

Study-wide findings and caveats: Once two AZD1222 doses were given, Spike-specific TCR breadth and depth went up. Distributed over spike, vaccine-associated CD4 TCRs predominated at 160-218 and 743-854. The number of AZD1222 recipients seropositive at baseline was only 6 or 7.

The V and J ends lost 1 base and 2 bases, in that order; junction bases with no gene match: 2. Germline V gives CDR1 MGHRA, CDR2 YSYEKL. The CDR3 consists of 14 residues. The sample consisted of peripheral blood, taken 28 days after the second AZD1222 dose. The clonotype comes from an adult who received the AZD1222 COVID-19 vaccine. The chain carries TRBV4-1 and TRBJ2-7; 7 nucleotides line up with TRBD2. In DNA form, the CDR3 reads TGCGCCAGCAGCCAAGGGACTAGTGCCTACGAGCAGTACTTC. Its translation: CASSQGTSAYEQYF.